This section outlines one T cell receptor beta chain sequence together with its context. Its antigen is still unknown. Germline is not matched at one junction end, which may reflect a read error. This entry comes from a study of T-cell reconstitution after alpha-beta-depleted transplantation in children (TCRdb year 2016). In terms of the full investigation: The study quantitatively tracked T-cell immune reconstitution after TCRalphabeta/CD19-depleted allogeneic hematopoietic cell transplantation in children using TCR repertoire profiling.

Libraries were built with PCR. Sequencing took place on an Illumina HiSeq 2500. TCR libraries were prepared with molecular barcoding, using unique molecular identifiers to normalize TCRbeta repertoire quantification. Starting from the raw public reads, TCRdb applied fastp trimming at Q25, assembled clones with MiXCR and retained in-frame beta chains. Under each unique CDR3 protein, matching rows form one entry showing the most common genes and DNA. The sample contains 400,000 to 500,000 distinct CDR3 sequences, about a tenth of them found a single time. The top ten clones comprise roughly 5.5% of the sample. Sequenced material: PBMCs from the stem cell graft donor, taken from the stem cell graft. The receptor's source is a human donor who donated a stem cell graft to a child with acute myeloid leukemia.

Read as DNA, the sequence is TGTGCCTGCAGCTATTCGGGGGGGGACACAGATACGCAGTATTTT. It encodes CACSYSGGDTDTQYF. The rearrangement combines TRBV7-6 with TRBJ2-3, with 8 bases aligning to TRBD2. The germline V gene supplies CDR1 SGHVS and CDR2 FNYEAQ. The CDR3, cysteine through phenylalanine, is 15 amino acids long. The read is trimmed to its CDR3 DNA, 45 bases read in frame from base 1.